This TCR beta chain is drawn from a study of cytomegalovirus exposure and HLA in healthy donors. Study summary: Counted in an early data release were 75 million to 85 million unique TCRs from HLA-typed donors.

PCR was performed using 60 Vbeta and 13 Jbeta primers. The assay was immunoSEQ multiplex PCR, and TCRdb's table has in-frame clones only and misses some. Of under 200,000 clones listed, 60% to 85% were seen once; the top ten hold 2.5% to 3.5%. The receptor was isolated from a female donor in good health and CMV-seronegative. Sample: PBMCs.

The CDR3 coding sequence is TGTGCCAGCAGCTTCAGGGGGCAGGAGTGGAACATTCAGTACTTC. Its translation is CASSFRGQEWNIQYF. The rearrangement uses TRBV7-9 and TRBJ2-4, with 8 positions matching TRBD1. Germline CDR1 SEHNR, CDR2 FQNEAQ (reference sequence). J was trimmed by 7 bases and V by 3 bases; bases with no gene match: 8. CDR3 size: 15 residues.